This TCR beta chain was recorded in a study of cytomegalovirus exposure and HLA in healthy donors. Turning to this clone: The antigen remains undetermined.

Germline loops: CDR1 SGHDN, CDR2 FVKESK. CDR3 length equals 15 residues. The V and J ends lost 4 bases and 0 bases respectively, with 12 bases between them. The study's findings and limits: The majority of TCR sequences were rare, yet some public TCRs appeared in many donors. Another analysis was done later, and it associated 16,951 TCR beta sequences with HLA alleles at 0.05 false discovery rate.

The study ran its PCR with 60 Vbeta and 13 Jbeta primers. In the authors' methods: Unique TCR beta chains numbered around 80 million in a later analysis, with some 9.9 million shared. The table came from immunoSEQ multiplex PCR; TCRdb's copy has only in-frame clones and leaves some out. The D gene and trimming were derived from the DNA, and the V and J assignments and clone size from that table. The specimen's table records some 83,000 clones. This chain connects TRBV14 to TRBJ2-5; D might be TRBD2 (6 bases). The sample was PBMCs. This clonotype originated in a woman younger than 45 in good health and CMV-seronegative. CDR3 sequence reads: CASSLGTPYQETQYF. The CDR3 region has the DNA TGTGCCAGCAGCCTGGGGACTCCGTACCAAGAGACCCAGTACTTC.